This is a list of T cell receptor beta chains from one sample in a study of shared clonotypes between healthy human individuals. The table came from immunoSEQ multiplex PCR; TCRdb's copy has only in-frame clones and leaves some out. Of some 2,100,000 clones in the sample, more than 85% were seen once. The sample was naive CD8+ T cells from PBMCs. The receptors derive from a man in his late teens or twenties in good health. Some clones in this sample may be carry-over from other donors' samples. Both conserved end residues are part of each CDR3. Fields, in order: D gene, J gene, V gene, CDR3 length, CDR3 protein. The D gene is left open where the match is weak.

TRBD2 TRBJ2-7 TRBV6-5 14 CASSPGTSGYEQYF
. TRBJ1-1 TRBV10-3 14 CAISETGLGTEAFF
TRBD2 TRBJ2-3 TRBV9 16 CASSGPAGEHTDTQYF
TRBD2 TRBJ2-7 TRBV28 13 CAGKRLADYEQYF
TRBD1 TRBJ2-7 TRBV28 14 CASSLLPGQYEQYF
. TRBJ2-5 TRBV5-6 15 CASSLGGHREETQYF
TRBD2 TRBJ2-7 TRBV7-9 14 CASSHGAGGYEQYF
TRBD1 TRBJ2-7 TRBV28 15 CASSRGTGLYYEQYF
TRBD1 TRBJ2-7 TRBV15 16 CATSSLTTGGIYEQYF
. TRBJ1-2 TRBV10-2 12 CASSDRPYGYTF
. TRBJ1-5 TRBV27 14 CASSRDYSNQPQHF
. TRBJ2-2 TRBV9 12 CASQWDTGELFF
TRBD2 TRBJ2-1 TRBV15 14 CASGERGSYNEQFF
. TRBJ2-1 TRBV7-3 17 CASSPDGGARPYNEQFF
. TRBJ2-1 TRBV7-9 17 CASSLAGRTWDYNEQFF
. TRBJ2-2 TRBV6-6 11 CASSPFGELFF
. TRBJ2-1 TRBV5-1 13 CASSLAEDNEQFF